These 14 T cell receptor beta chains originate from one sample sequenced in a study of persistence of HIV-infected CD4 T cells. Cells were stimulated nonspecifically with anti-CD3/anti-CD28 magnetic beads. Responding CD4+ T cells were sorted by upregulation of both CD40 ligand and CD69. No antigen is known for these receptors. The libraries were made with immunoSEQ version 4 in survey mode. Produced via immunoSEQ multiplex PCR; TCRdb's table is partial and in-frame only. The table shows 35,000 to 50,000 clones, with approximately 89% occurring only once. This material consisted of CD4+ T cells sorted from PBMCs after approximately 20-hour stimulation, taken from a patient who received antiretroviral therapy. The receptor source for this set is an adult man with HIV who was CMV-seropositive.

This chain links TRBV28 with TRBJ2-7, with TRBD1 matching 7 bases. V shed 9 bases, J shed 4 bases, and the junction held 6 bases outside the gene matches. Germline CDR1 and CDR2: MDHEN and SYDVKM. The CDR3 contains 12 residues. This chain's CDR3 is CASVDRLYEQYF. The DNA of the CDR3 is TGTGCCAGTGTGGACAGGCTGTACGAGCAGTACTTC.

This clone was counted between two and nine times. The chain has TRBV7-2 and TRBJ1-5, with D perhaps TRBD1 (5 bases). Trimming took off 8 bases at V and 5 bases at J, with 13 bases between the two ends. CDR3 size: 13 residues. CDR1 is SGHTA and CDR2 is FQGNSA in the germline V gene. The CDR3 sequence is CASGLGVYQPQHF. In DNA form, the CDR3 reads TGTGCCAGCGGGTTAGGGGTCTATCAGCCCCAGCATTTT.

V usage is TRBV5-1 and J usage is TRBJ1-2; 9 bases agree with TRBD1. This CDR3 spans 17 amino acids. Germline V gene data show CDR1 as SGHRS and CDR2 as YFSETQ. The junction had 14 bases not matched to a gene; V was cut back by 0 bases and J by 8 bases. For the CDR3, the DNA is TGCGCCAGCAGCTTGGCGACGGGGACAGGGTATGTGGGCGGCTACACCTTC. Translation: CASSLATGTGYVGGYTF. The full variable domain, rest sourced from reference TRBV5-1 and TRBJ1-2, is KAGVTQTPRYLIKTRGQQVTLSCSPISGHRSVSWYQQTPGQGLQFLFEYFSETQRNKGNFPGRFSGRQFSNSRSEMNVSTLELGDSALYLCASSLATGTGYVGGYTFGSGTRLTVV.

The V call is TRBV7-2, the J call TRBJ2-7, with D uncertain. Deletions cut 1 base from V and 2 bases from J, with 9 bases between. CDR3 size: 14 residues. The germline V gene encodes CDR1 SGHTA and CDR2 FQGNSA. CDR3 sequence reads: CASSLGAGPYEQYF. DNA for the CDR3: TGTGCCAGCAGCTTAGGGGCCGGCCCCTACGAGCAGTACTTC.

This clone is labeled medium-sized. The V and J genes are TRBV29-1 and TRBJ2-7, with a tentative D call TRBD1 (5 bases). The V end lost 3 bases, the J end lost 2 bases, and 11 bases lay between the germline ends. The CDR3 has 13 amino acids. Germline values: CDR1 SQVTM, CDR2 ANQGSEA. The CDR3 DNA sequence: TGCAGCGTTGATGGGCAGGGAACCTACGAGCAGTACTTC. It yields the protein CSVDGQGTYEQYF.

The J gene is TRBJ1-1, the V gene TRBV12-5; 8 positions agree with TRBD1. In germline, CDR1 is LGHNT, CDR2 FRNRAP. This CDR3 region has 12 residues. Unmatched junction bases numbered 7, after V lost 6 bases and J lost 10 bases. CDR3 loop: CASGSPGGLAFF. The CDR3 bases are TGTGCTAGTGGGTCTCCAGGGGGCCTAGCTTTCTTT.

The rearrangement uses TRBV29-1 and TRBJ1-5; D ambiguous. Germline V CDR1 and CDR2: SQVTM, ANQGSEA. The V gene lost 7 bases and the J gene lost 2 bases, with 15 bases spanning the gap. This CDR3 comprises 14 residues. This chain's CDR3 is CSAQEGFGNQPQHF. The CDR3 coding sequence is TGCAGCGCACAAGAAGGATTTGGCAATCAGCCCCAGCATTTT. The full variable domain, in which reference TRBV29-1 and TRBJ1-5 provide the parts outside the CDR3, is SAVISQKPSRDICQRGTSLTIQCQVDSQVTMMFWYRQQPGQSLTLIATANQGSEATYESGFVIDKFPISRPNLTFSTLTVSNMSPEDSSIYLCSAQEGFGNQPQHFGDGTRLSIL.

This chain connects TRBV12-5 to TRBJ2-3; D not resolved. Germline V gene lookup returns CDR1 LGHNT and CDR2 FRNRAP. V was trimmed by 2 bases and J by 6 bases, leaving 9 bases between them. The CDR3 contains 13 residues. CDR3 residues: CASGLSEMDTQYF. CDR3 coding DNA: TGTGCTAGTGGTTTGTCCGAAATGGATACGCAGTATTTT.

This chain joins TRBV18 and TRBJ2-7; 8 bases fit TRBD2. The length of the CDR3 is 15 residues. The V and J ends lost 3 bases and 5 bases, in that order; junction bases with no gene match: 9. CDR1 is KGHSH and CDR2 is LQKENI in the germline V gene. CDR3 coding DNA: TGTGCCAGCTCACCGAGTTCACTAGCGGCTGACGAGCAGTACTTC. Encoded protein: CASSPSSLAADEQYF.

The rearrangement links TRBV6-1 to TRBJ2-7, with a weak D call TRBD1 (5 bases). The CDR3 totals 16 residues. Trimming took 3 bases from V and 0 from J, leaving 15 bases between them. Germline V CDR1 and CDR2: MNHNS, SASEGT. The CDR3 reads CASSDLRAGYSYEQYF. CDR3 nucleotide sequence: TGTGCCAGCAGTGACCTAAGGGCAGGGTACTCCTACGAGCAGTACTTC.

J is TRBJ1-2 and V is TRBV6-5; D call uncertain. Germline V gives CDR1 MNHEY, CDR2 SVGAGI. The CDR3 runs to 15 residues. V shed 0 bases and J shed 2 bases, with 10 bases lying between them. CDR3 bases: TGTGCCAGCAGTTACTCGAGGGAGGCAAACTATGGCTACACCTTC. It codes for CASSYSREANYGYTF.

The rearrangement uses TRBV5-8 and TRBJ2-5; D is perhaps TRBD1 (5 bases). Germline V gives CDR1 SGHTS, CDR2 YDEGEE. The CDR3 is 15 residues long. Trimming left V 2 bases short and J 1 base short, with 12 bases between. Written as DNA, the CDR3 is TGTGCCAGCAGCTTCCGCAGGGTAACCCAAGAGACCCAGTACTTC. It codes for CASSFRRVTQETQYF.

The chain has TRBV28 and TRBJ2-6, with TRBD1 as a possible D gene (6 bases). There are 18 residues in the CDR3. The germline gives CDR1 MDHEN, CDR2 SYDVKM. Trimming stripped 7 bases from V and 0 bases from J, with 19 bases between. Written as DNA, the CDR3 is TGTGCCAGCACCAGTCCCGGGACACGTAGCTCTGGGGCCAACGTCCTGACTTTC. Translation gives CASTSPGTRSSGANVLTF.

The chain links TRBV27 to TRBJ2-3, with D perhaps matching TRBD1 or TRBD2 (6 bases each). The CDR3 covers 16 residues. Germline V gene data show CDR1 as MNHEY and CDR2 as SMNVEV (reference sequence). V was clipped by 3 bases and J by 8 bases, with 21 bases between them. CDR3 sequence reads: CASSFGGVGGRGTQYF. CDR3 in DNA: TGTGCCAGCAGTTTCGGGGGCGTCGGGGGCCGGGGTACGCAGTATTTT.